Reported below is one T cell receptor (beta chain). The target antigen is unknown. This specimen comes from a study of blood T cells in healthy people across ages. Study context: Per two T cells, about one barcoded beta molecule was captured through template switching.

Whole-study results and caveats: Measured against age, TCR beta diversity per million T cells decreased in a roughly linear manner.

A sample-barcoded 5' primer and a J-beta primer mix were used in a second PCR of about 6 to 11 cycles. TCRdb re-called the 5' RACE reads with MiXCR, one entry per CDR3 protein. The sample lists more than 1.4 million distinct CDR3 sequences; roughly 40% were seen once. Sequenced material: blood. This TCR was recovered from a woman aged 18-29 years in good health.

The CDR3 loop is CAISESGGKETQYF. DNA for the CDR3: TGTGCCATCAGTGAGTCGGGGGGCAAAGAGACCCAGTACTTC. The J gene is TRBJ2-5, the V gene TRBV10-3; D may correspond to TRBD1 or TRBD2 (6 bases each). This CDR3 is 14 amino acids long. Germline V gene data show CDR1 as ENHRY and CDR2 as SYGVKD. With 0 bases removed from V and 3 bases from J, the gap between germline ends came to 8 bases.